Reported below is one TCR beta chain. The antigen remains unidentified. Using immunoSEQ multiplex PCR, the repertoire was profiled, and TCRdb retains in-frame clones only, with some absent. The sample shows more than 60,000 clones, about 89% of them seen only once. This sample was taken from a study of T cell repertoires in ileal Crohn's disease. Study observations and caveats: Active smokers at surgery had more clonal expansions than non-smokers.

The time point is: neoterminal ileum biopsy at postoperative endoscopy, about 6 months after surgery. The CDR3 consists of 14 residues. The V gene's germline CDR1 is SGDLS and CDR2 YYNGEE. Trimming cost V 4 bases and J 4 bases, with 15 bases left between them. The chain couples TRBV9 to TRBJ2-7; D is possibly TRBD1 (6 bases). The source is an adult with Crohn's disease. Material for sequencing was ileal tissue. CDR3 sequence: CASSPQTGMYEQYF. The CDR3 DNA follows: TGTGCCAGCAGCCCCCAAACAGGGATGTACGAGCAGTACTTC.